The 5 T cell receptor beta chains below all came from one sample that was sequenced in a study of long-term antiretroviral therapy in people with HIV. Survey-level resolution applied to immunoSEQ assay v3.0. TCRdb keeps only in-frame clones here, not all; method: immunoSEQ multiplex PCR. Of about 24,000 clones listed, roughly 87% are singletons. The sample consisted of unsorted PBMCs, taken 1.8 years before starting antiretroviral therapy. The receptors here all came from a man aged 50 to 60 with HIV.

The V gene is TRBV7-3, the J gene TRBJ2-7, with 10 bases aligning to TRBD2. The germline gives CDR1 SGHTA, CDR2 FQGTGA. This CDR3 comprises 16 residues. The trim removed 3 bases at V and 6 bases at J, leaving 11 bases unmatched. CDR3 nucleotides: TGTGCCAGCAGCTTGCAGTCAGCGGGAGGGACGGCCGAGCAGTACTTC. It translates to CASSLQSAGGTAEQYF.

V gene TRBV7-2 combines with J gene TRBJ1-4; D is uncertain. Looked up from germline, CDR1 is SGHTA and CDR2 is FQGNSA. Trimming removed 3 bases from V and 4 bases from J, with 15 bases in between. The CDR3 runs 16 residues. The CDR3 DNA follows: TGTGCCAGCAGCTTTGGGAGGGCAGCGAATAATGAAAAACTGTTTTTT. It specifies CASSFGRAANNEKLFF.

The rearrangement links TRBV6-5 to TRBJ2-1; 10 bases match TRBD2. CDR3 length: 14 residues. J gave up 5 bases and V 6 bases, and 4 bases lay outside the gene matches. Germline CDR1 and CDR2: MNHEY and SVGAGI. CDR3 protein: CASRSGLANNEQFF. The CDR3 nucleotides read TGTGCCAGCAGGTCGGGACTAGCGAACAATGAGCAGTTCTTC.

This clone was counted once. The chain combines TRBV4-2 with TRBJ2-1; D call uncertain. V was clipped by 1 base and J by 3 bases, with 13 bases between them. This CDR3 has 16 amino acids. The germline V gene encodes CDR1 LGHNA and CDR2 YNFKEQ. The CDR3 loop is CASSQAFGVYYNEQFF. The CDR3 DNA reads as TGTGCCAGCAGCCAAGCTTTTGGGGTTTACTACAATGAGCAGTTCTTC.

The chain joins TRBV7-4 to TRBJ2-7; D unresolved. V lost 6 bases to trimming and J lost 3 bases, with 12 bases between them. Germline CDR1 SGHVT, CDR2 SQSDAQ. This CDR3 spans 13 amino acids. CDR3 DNA: TGTGCCAGCAGTTTCCCGTCCAGCTACGAGCAGTACTTC. It encodes CASSFPSSYEQYF. Supplemented by reference TRBV7-4 and TRBJ2-7, the full variable domain reads GAGVSQSPRYKVAKRGRDVALRCDSISGHVTLYWYRQTLGQGSEVLTYSQSDAQRDKSGRPSGRFSAERPERSVSTLKIQRTEQGDSAVYLCASSFPSSYEQYFGPGTRLTVT.